The source of this T cell receptor (beta chain) is a study of T-cell memory formation after mild COVID-19. Study findings and constraints: Later expanders leaned CD4+, whereas day 15 to 85 contracting clones were balanced CD4/CD8. Second-wave clones reaching peak frequency on day 37 lacked confirmed SARS-CoV-2 specificity. Cross-reactive memory seemingly joined, as some responding clones were found in pre-infection memory.

Worth noting for this clonotype: No antigen is known for it.

Constant-segment primers were used for 5'RACE, and the resulting TCR alpha and TCR beta cDNA libraries carried sample barcodes and UMIs. TCRdb reprocessed the 5' RACE reads with MiXCR, giving one entry per CDR3 protein. The sample lists over 400,000 distinct CDR3 sequences, roughly a quarter occurring once. The sequenced sample was PBMCs or a T cell subset sorted from them (not recorded which). The receptor comes from an adult woman who had mild COVID-19 (a few samples of this study predate the infection). Cell type and time point are not known.

In DNA, the CDR3 is TGTGCCAGCAGTTTATCGAGGAGGGCGGCTAACTATGGCTACACCTTC. Translated: CASSLSRRAANYGYTF. The V gene is TRBV27, the J gene TRBJ1-2; D remains unclear. V shed 0 bases and J shed 0 bases, with 11 bases lying between them. This CDR3 is built from 16 residues. Germline values: CDR1 MNHEY, CDR2 SMNVEV (reference sequence).